These T cell receptor beta chains were read from a single sample in a study of blood T cell repertoires in COVID-19. TCRdb keeps only in-frame clones here, not all; method: immunoSEQ multiplex PCR. This sample has 200,000 to 250,000 clones; approximately 91% occur once, and the top ten carry around 2.9%. Sequenced material: peripheral blood. The receptors were gathered from a woman aged 55-69 years with acute or convalescent COVID-19. CDR3s include the opening cysteine and the closing phenylalanine or tryptophan. The D gene is left open where the match is weak. A clone size is listed for some rows: how often the clone was seen (once, few, many), or a class if it is expanded.

>-|-|TRBV5-1|TRBJ1-1
TGCGCCAGCAGCTTGGAAGGAGCGAACACTGAAGCTTTCTTT
CASSLEGANTEAFF
>-|TRBD2|TRBV5-1|TRBJ2-2
TGCGCCAGCAACCTAGCGGGCGCCACCGGGGAGCTGTTTTTT
CASNLAGATGELFF
>-|-|TRBV4-3|TRBJ1-5
TGCGCCAGCAGCCAAGACAGTATAAGCAATCAGCCCCAGCATTTT
CASSQDSISNQPQHF
>-|-|TRBV18|TRBJ2-7
TGTGCCAGCTCACCAGGGGCCCAATACGAGCAGTACTTC
CASSPGAQYEQYF
>few|-|TRBV7-8|TRBJ2-1
TGTGCCAGCAGCTTTACTACACTCCGCTCTAACAATGAGCAGTTCTTC
CASSFTTLRSNNEQFF
>-|-|TRBV7-3|TRBJ1-2
TGTGCCAGCGGAAACCTCAGGGCGGAGGGCTACACCTTC
CASGNLRAEGYTF
>-|-|TRBV10-3|TRBJ1-1
TGTGCCATCAGTGAGTTGTCAGGTTGGGGCCACACTGAAGCTTTCTTT
CAISELSGWGHTEAFF
>-|-|TRBV7-9|TRBJ2-2
TGTGCCAGCAGCTTCAGACCGACAGGGAGGTCTCTCGCCGGGGAGCTGTTTTTT
CASSFRPTGRSLAGELFF
>many|TRBD2|TRBV5-1|TRBJ2-3
TGCGCCAGCAGCCCAGGACTAGCGGGTGCAGGGGGCACAGATACGCAGTATTTT
CASSPGLAGAGGTDTQYF
>-|-|TRBV7-7|TRBJ2-7
TGTGCTAGCAGCGTTAGCTACTCCTACGAGCAGTACTTC
CASSVSYSYEQYF
>few|-|TRBV20-1|TRBJ1-5
TGCAGTGCTACTGACAGAAACAATCAGCCCCAGCATTTT
CSATDRNNQPQHF
>-|TRBD2|TRBV10-2|TRBJ2-3
TGCGCCAGCAGCTACTCTAGCGGGGGGGACCTCACAGATACGCAGTATTTT
CASSYSSGGDLTDTQYF
>-|-|TRBV6-9|TRBJ2-5
TGTGCCTCGATAGACAGGTTTGGGGGGACCCAGTACTTC
CASIDRFGGTQYF
>-|-|TRBV3-1/TRBV3-2|TRBJ2-3
TGTGCCAGCAGCCGTCAAACTAGCAGCACAGATACGCAGTATTTT
CASSRQTSSTDTQYF
>-|TRBD1|TRBV30|TRBJ1-6
TGTGCCTGGAGTCTCGACAGGGGGCAATTGCCCCTCCACTTT
CAWSLDRGQLPLHF
>-|-|TRBV10-3|TRBJ1-5
TGTGCCATCAGTGTGACAGATAGCAATCAGCCCCAGCATTTT
CAISVTDSNQPQHF
>-|-|TRBV30|TRBJ1-4
TGTGCCTGGAGTCCCCAGGAGGGCTTACTGTTTTTT
CAWSPQEGLLFF
>once|-|TRBV6-5|TRBJ2-5
TGTGCCAGCAGTTACGAGGCGGGGCCACCCGGGGGGACCCAGTACTTC
CASSYEAGPPGGTQYF
>once|TRBD1|TRBV2|TRBJ1-5
TGTGCCAGCAGCCTTGAACAGGGGGGTCAGCCCCAGCATTTT
CASSLEQGGQPQHF
>-|-|TRBV28|TRBJ1-1
TGTGCCAGCAGTTTAGACAAAAACACTGAAGCTTTCTTT
CASSLDKNTEAFF
>-|-|TRBV18|TRBJ1-1
TGTGCCAGCTCCATACAGGGAAACACTGAAGCTTTCTTT
CASSIQGNTEAFF
>-|-|TRBV10-2|TRBJ1-5
TGCGCCAGCAGTGGTTTAGGGGGTCAGCCCCAGCATTTT
CASSGLGGQPQHF
>-|TRBD1|TRBV29-1|TRBJ2-3
TGCAGCCTGATCGGGACAGGGGTTACAGATACGCAGTATTTT
CSLIGTGVTDTQYF
>once|-|TRBV6-5|TRBJ1-1
TGTGCCAGCAGTCCAATTACGGGCACTGAAGCTTTCTTT
CASSPITGTEAFF
>-|-|TRBV18|TRBJ2-3
TGTGCCAGCTCCCCCGGTGACTTACACCTCGGGGATACGCAGTATTTT
CASSPGDLHLGDTQYF
>-|-|TRBV9|TRBJ1-2
TGTGCCAGCAGCGTAGAACTGAACTATGGCTACACCTTC
CASSVELNYGYTF
>-|-|TRBV7-9|TRBJ2-3
TGTGCCAGCAGCTTAGCCGGCGGTAGCGCCCGGTTGGATACGCAGTATTTT
CASSLAGGSARLDTQYF
>-|TRBD1|TRBV3-1/TRBV3-2|TRBJ1-4
TGTGCCAGCAGCCTTCGACAGGGAATCCCAACTAATGAAAAACTGTTTTTT
CASSLRQGIPTNEKLFF
>-|-|TRBV24-1|TRBJ2-1
TGTGCCACCAGTGATTTTTCCGATGAGCAGTTCTTC
CATSDFSDEQFF
>-|-|TRBV2|TRBJ2-7
TGTGCCAGCAAGGAGGGTGTCTACGAGCAGTACTTC
CASKEGVYEQYF
>-|-|TRBV3-1/TRBV3-2|TRBJ1-6
TGTGCCAGCAGCCAAGGAGGCTCCTATAATTCACCCCTCCACTTT
CASSQGGSYNSPLHF
>-|TRBD1|TRBV16|TRBJ2-7
TGTGCCAGCAGCCGACAGGGCTACGAGCAGTACTTC
CASSRQGYEQYF
>few|-|TRBV19|TRBJ1-3
TGTGCCAGTACCATCGGTGGAAACACCATATATTTT
CASTIGGNTIYF
>-|-|TRBV20-1|TRBJ1-1
TGCAGTGCCTTGGACTACACTGAAGCTTTCTTT
CSALDYTEAFF
>-|TRBD1|TRBV7-9|TRBJ2-2
TGTGCCAGCAGCTTCGGGACAGGGACCACCGGGGAGCTGTTTTTT
CASSFGTGTTGELFF
>-|-|TRBV3-1/TRBV3-2|TRBJ2-1
TGTGCCAGCAGCCAAGTGGCGGGCCCGCGGGGTGAGCAGTTCTTC
CASSQVAGPRGEQFF
>-|TRBD1|TRBV24-1|TRBJ1-5
TGTGCCACCAGTGAGGGACAGGCGGCCCAGCATTTT
CATSEGQAAQHF